Below, 29 T cell receptor beta chains from the same sample are listed, as sequenced in a study of blood T cell repertoires in COVID-19. Repertoires were generated with immunoSEQ multiplex PCR, while TCRdb's copy carries only in-frame clones and drops some. The repertoire has over 200,000 clones, under 90% of them found once; the top ten carry 5.5% to 6.5%. The sequenced material came from peripheral blood. Receptors originate from a man between 60 and 75 years old who had recovered from COVID-19.

CDR3 residues: CASSPPSGAGANVLTF. CDR3 DNA sequence: TGTGCCAGCAGCCCCCCCTCCGGAGCTGGGGCCAACGTCCTGACTTTC. This chain joins TRBV7-3 and TRBJ2-6; no clear D gene. V lost 5 bases and J 2 bases, leaving 13 bases between the germline ends. The germline V gene encodes CDR1 SGHTA and CDR2 FQGTGA. This CDR3 comprises 16 residues.

The chain uses TRBV19 and TRBJ1-2; 10 nucleotides match TRBD1. Germline V gene data show CDR1 as LNHDA and CDR2 as SQIVND (reference sequence). CDR3 size: 15 residues. The V and J ends lost 1 base and 4 bases, in that order; junction bases with no gene match: 3. In DNA, the CDR3 is TGTGCCAGTAGTATAGGGACAGGGGGAACCTATGGCTACACCTTC. Protein product: CASSIGTGGTYGYTF.

This clone was seen a single time. V gene TRBV7-3 combines with J gene TRBJ2-3; 8 bases are a match to TRBD1. The V and J ends lost 5 bases and 4 bases, in that order; junction bases with no gene match: 5. CDR3 length: 14 amino acids. Germline V CDR1 and CDR2: SGHTA, FQGTGA. CDR3 sequence: CASSPDRVSDTQYF. CDR3 nucleotides: TGTGCCAGCAGCCCGGACAGGGTTTCAGATACGCAGTATTTT.

The V gene is TRBV10-1, the J gene TRBJ1-2; TRBD1 matches at 12 bases. The trim removed 11 bases at V and 8 bases at J, leaving 18 bases unmatched. Germline V gene data show CDR1 as WNHNN and CDR2 as SYGVQD (reference sequence). This CDR3 has 16 residues. CDR3 loop: CAQRYNGDRGPRGYTF. The CDR3 coding sequence is TGCGCCCAGCGTTATAATGGGGACAGGGGGCCCCGGGGCTACACCTTC.

The chain is built from TRBV7-3 and TRBJ2-3; TRBD1 matches at 8 bases. The CDR3 length is 15 residues. V was clipped by 5 bases and J by 2 bases; unmatched bases: 6. The germline CDR1 and CDR2 sequences are SGHTA and FQGTGA. Here the CDR3 reads CASSPGGFLTDTQYF. The CDR3 nucleotides read TGTGCCAGCAGCCCAGGGGGCTTCCTCACAGATACGCAGTATTTT.

The gene calls are TRBV18 and TRBJ2-7; 9 bases are shared with TRBD1. Germline loops: CDR1 KGHSH, CDR2 LQKENI. V was clipped by 3 bases and J by 3 bases; unmatched bases: 9. CDR3 length equals 16 residues. The CDR3 reads CASSPRGQGLGYEQYF. CDR3 DNA sequence: TGTGCCAGCTCACCCCGGGGACAGGGATTAGGCTACGAGCAGTACTTC.

The chain's CDR3 is CASSESGQGGDGYTF. The DNA of the CDR3 is TGTGCCAGCAGTGAATCCGGACAGGGGGGCGATGGCTACACCTTC. V and J are TRBV2 and TRBJ1-2; 10 positions agree with TRBD1. The CDR3 runs 15 residues. V was pared by 2 bases and J by 6 bases, with 6 bases of the junction left unmatched. Germline assignment: CDR1 SNHLY and CDR2 FYNNEI.

The V and J genes are TRBV4-1 and TRBJ1-5; unclear D gene. Germline assignment: CDR1 MGHRA and CDR2 YSYEKL. Trimming took 1 base from V and 1 from J, leaving 8 bases between them. This CDR3 spans 15 amino acids. CDR3 coding DNA: TGCGCCAGCAGCCAAGTCCCGGGGAGCAATCAGCCCCAGCATTTT. As protein: CASSQVPGSNQPQHF.

Regarding this clone: This sample also contains other DNA sequences that code for the same CDR3. The rearrangement links TRBV18 to TRBJ2-5, with D possibly TRBD2 on 6 matching bases. CDR3 size: 13 residues. Germline assignment: CDR1 KGHSH and CDR2 LQKENI. V dropped 3 bases and J dropped 5 bases, with 10 bases sitting between them. The DNA of the CDR3 is TGTGCCAGCTCACCGGGACTTTCTGAGACCCAGTACTTC. It codes for CASSPGLSETQYF.

This chain uses TRBV11-2 with TRBJ2-7, with D hard to call. CDR1 is SGHAT, CDR2 FQNNGV, per germline. CDR3 size: 13 residues. Trimming stripped 4 bases from V and 3 bases from J, with 10 bases between. The chain's CDR3 is CASSYLSSYEQYF. In DNA form, the CDR3 reads TGTGCCAGCAGCTACCTTTCGAGCTACGAGCAGTACTTC.

The J gene is TRBJ1-5, the V gene TRBV19; possibly TRBD1 for D (5 bases). Trimming took off 7 bases at V and 5 bases at J, with 21 bases between the two ends. This CDR3 region has 16 residues. In germline, CDR1 is LNHDA, CDR2 SQIVND (reference sequence). CDR3 residues: CASTPTGRGMDQPQHF. In DNA, the CDR3 is TGTGCCAGTACCCCTACCGGGAGGGGCATGGATCAGCCCCAGCATTTT.

The J gene is TRBJ2-5, the V gene TRBV25-1; no reliable D call. The germline V and J ends were trimmed by 2 bases and 2 bases, with 6 bases remaining between them. Germline-derived CDR1 and CDR2 are MGHDK and SYGVNS. The CDR3 has 13 amino acids. The DNA of the CDR3 is TGTGCCAGCAGTGAAATTACTCAAGAGACCCAGTACTTC. The encoded protein is CASSEITQETQYF.

V and J are TRBV2 and TRBJ2-1; 11 bases are a match to TRBD2. CDR3 size: 15 residues. V shed 5 bases, J shed 6 bases, and the junction held 6 bases outside the gene matches. CDR1 and CDR2 from the germline V gene are SNHLY and FYNNEI. CDR3 in DNA: TGTGCCAGCAGTCAAACTAGCGGGGGTGCCAATGAGCAGTTCTTC. Translation: CASSQTSGGANEQFF.

The chain joins TRBV7-8 to TRBJ1-6; TRBD1 might be the D (5 bases). CDR1 and CDR2 from the germline V gene are SGHVS and FQNEAQ. The CDR3 runs to 15 residues. Trimming took off 4 bases at V and 2 bases at J, with 9 bases between the two ends. Written as DNA, the CDR3 is TGTGCCAGCAGCTCAGGGACTACCTATAATTCACCCCTCCACTTT. Translating it yields CASSSGTTYNSPLHF.

This rearrangement joins TRBV19 to TRBJ2-1; 7 nucleotides line up with TRBD2. The V segment lost 8 bases and the J segment 11 bases; nucleotides outside the gene matches: 3. The CDR3 is 10 amino acids. The germline CDR1 and CDR2 sequences are LNHDA and SQIVND (reference sequence). DNA for the CDR3: TGTGCCAGTCGCGGGGGACAGCAGTTCTTC. Encoded protein: CASRGGQQFF.

The genes are TRBV9 and TRBJ2-3; 9 bases match TRBD1. CDR1 is SGDLS and CDR2 is YYNGEE in the germline V gene. CDR3 length: 17 amino acids. V shed 4 bases and J 5 bases; nucleotides not matched to a gene: 14. This CDR3 is CASSLQGGDRVEDTQYF. The CDR3 nucleotides are TGTGCCAGCAGCCTCCAGGGAGGGGACAGGGTTGAAGATACGCAGTATTTT.

This clone was counted once. The identical CDR3 is also encoded by other nucleotide sequences in the sample. This chain connects TRBV24-1 to TRBJ2-5; 10 nucleotides align to TRBD1. The CDR3 loop spans 15 amino acids. CDR1 and CDR2 (germline): KGHDR, SFDVKD. V dropped 4 bases and J dropped 4; count of bases not matched to a gene: 5. This CDR3 reads CATSDPGTGVETQYF. In DNA form, the CDR3 reads TGTGCCACCAGTGACCCCGGGACAGGGGTAGAGACCCAGTACTTC.

V and J are TRBV7-2 and TRBJ1-2; no clear D. There are 15 residues in the CDR3. The germline V gene encodes CDR1 SGHTA and CDR2 FQGNSA. Trimming removed 5 bases at V and 6 bases at J, with 19 bases between. CDR3 region: CASSGKERPFNGYTF. Here the CDR3 DNA reads TGTGCCAGCAGCGGCAAGGAGAGACCCTTTAATGGCTACACCTTC.

The rearrangement links TRBV11-3 to TRBJ1-6, with D possibly matching TRBD1 (5 bases). This CDR3 spans 18 amino acids. Trimming removed 5 bases from V and 4 bases from J, with 21 bases in between. Germline V gives CDR1 SGHNT, CDR2 YENEEA. CDR3 region: CASSLRAQGTIYNSPLHF. The CDR3 DNA sequence: TGTGCCAGCAGCCTCAGAGCCCAGGGAACCATTTATAATTCACCCCTCCACTTT.

This clone was counted a few times. The rearrangement joins TRBV28 to TRBJ1-1; 12 bases fit TRBD1. CDR3 length equals 15 residues. Losses at the gene ends were 4 bases for V and 4 bases for J; bases not matched to a gene: 4. The germline CDR1 and CDR2 sequences are MDHEN and SYDVKM. The CDR3: CASSSGGQGATEAFF. In DNA form, the CDR3 reads TGTGCCAGCAGTTCTGGGGGACAGGGGGCCACTGAAGCTTTCTTT.

V is TRBV6-5 and J is TRBJ1-2, with no clear D. V was cut by 2 bases and J by 0 bases, with 13 bases left in between. The germline CDR1 and CDR2 sequences are MNHEY and SVGAGI. The CDR3 runs 16 residues. The CDR3 reads CASSYTGLKTNYGYTF. DNA of the CDR3: TGTGCCAGCAGTTACACCGGACTGAAAACTAACTATGGCTACACCTTC.

The chain employs TRBV2 and TRBJ1-1; 9 bases line up with TRBD1. The CDR3 is made up of 13 amino acids. Germline CDR1 and CDR2: SNHLY and FYNNEI. V lost 11 bases, J lost 4 bases, and 8 bases stayed unmatched. The CDR3 DNA reads TGTGCCTCCGACACAGGGGGCGGCACTGAAGCTTTCTTT. As protein: CASDTGGGTEAFF.

The gene calls are TRBV19 and TRBJ2-2; D gene unclear. The CDR3 runs to 12 residues. CDR1 is LNHDA and CDR2 is SQIVND in the germline V gene (reference sequence). The V and J ends lost 5 bases and 4 bases respectively, with 5 bases between them. The CDR3 region is CASSSLTGELFF. The CDR3 region has the DNA TGTGCCAGTAGTTCCCTCACCGGGGAGCTGTTTTTT.

The chain uses TRBV19 and TRBJ1-2, with 8 positions matching TRBD1. CDR3 length: 14 residues. Germline V gene lookup returns CDR1 LNHDA and CDR2 SQIVND (reference sequence). Trimming at V came to 1 base and at J to 4 bases, leaving 2 bases not matched to a gene. The CDR3 nucleotides read TGTGCCAGTAGTATAGCCAGGGGGCCCTATGGCTACACCTTC. This gives the protein CASSIARGPYGYTF. Filled out from reference TRBV19 and TRBJ1-2, the complete variable domain reads DGGITQSPKYLFRKEGQNVTLSCEQNLNHDAMYWYRQDPGQGLRLIYYSQIVNDFQKGDIAEGYSVSREKKESFPLTVTSAQKNPTAFYLCASSIARGPYGYTFGSGTRLTVV.

The count of this clone is one. The rearrangement uses TRBV27 and TRBJ2-7, with D possibly TRBD2 on 6 matching bases. Trimming stripped 3 bases from V and 8 bases from J, with 8 bases between. The CDR3 covers 11 residues. Germline V gene lookup returns CDR1 MNHEY and CDR2 SMNVEV (reference sequence). CDR3 residues: CASSFGGQQYF. CDR3 DNA sequence: TGTGCCAGCAGTTTCGGGGGACAGCAGTACTTC.

This clone has only one observation. V and J are TRBV12-3 or TRBV12-4 and TRBJ1-2; possible D gene TRBD1, 6 bases. The ends were cut back, 6 bases at V and 4 bases at J, with 12 bases in the middle. CDR3 length: 13 residues. The CDR3 here is CASRLTGVYGYTF. The CDR3 DNA reads TGTGCCAGCAGGTTGACAGGCGTCTATGGCTACACCTTC.

This chain uses TRBV24-1 with TRBJ2-1, with 13 bases aligning to TRBD2. In germline, CDR1 is KGHDR, CDR2 SFDVKD. The CDR3 runs to 17 residues. Trimming at V came to 3 bases and at J to 6 bases, leaving 7 bases not matched to a gene. The CDR3 DNA sequence: TGTGCCACCAGTGATCAATGGACTAGCGGGAGCGTCAATGAGCAGTTCTTC. It translates to CATSDQWTSGSVNEQFF.

The V call is TRBV27, the J call TRBJ2-7; 13 nucleotides match TRBD2. The CDR3 length is 14 residues. Per germline, CDR1 MNHEY and CDR2 SMNVEV (reference sequence). J was trimmed by 6 bases and V by 5 bases; bases with no gene match: 4. In DNA form, the CDR3 reads TGTGCCAGCAGTCCGACTAGCGGGAGGAGCGAGCAGTACTTC. Translated, it gives CASSPTSGRSEQYF.

CDR3 DNA: TGTGCCAGCAGTCGGCAGGCTAGGGGGGCTTTCTTT. The encoded protein is CASSRQARGAFF. The genes are TRBV28 and TRBJ1-1; maybe TRBD1 (6 bases). The CDR3 is made up of 12 amino acids. CDR1 and CDR2 (germline): MDHEN, SYDVKM. V shed 5 bases and J shed 11 bases, with 15 bases lying between them.